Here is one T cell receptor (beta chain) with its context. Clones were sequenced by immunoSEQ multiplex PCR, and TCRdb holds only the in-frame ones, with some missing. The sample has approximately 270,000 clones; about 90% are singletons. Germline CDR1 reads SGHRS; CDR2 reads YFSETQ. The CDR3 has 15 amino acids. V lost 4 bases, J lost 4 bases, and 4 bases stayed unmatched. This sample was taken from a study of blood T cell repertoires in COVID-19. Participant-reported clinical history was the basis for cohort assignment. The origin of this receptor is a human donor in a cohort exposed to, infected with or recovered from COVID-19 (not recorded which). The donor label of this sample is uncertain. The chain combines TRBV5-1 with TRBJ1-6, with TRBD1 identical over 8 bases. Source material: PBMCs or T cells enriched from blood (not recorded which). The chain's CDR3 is CASSGGDRYNSPLHF. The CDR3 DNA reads TGCGCCAGCAGCGGTGGGGACAGGTATAATTCACCCCTCCACTTT.